A selection of T cell receptor beta chains follows, all from one sample in a study of shared clonotypes between healthy human individuals. The assay was immunoSEQ multiplex PCR, and TCRdb's table has in-frame clones only and misses some. Here the sample spans a few million clones, approximately 92% being singletons. The sequenced material came from naive CD8+ T cells from PBMCs. The receptor set was obtained from a young man in good health. Some clones in this sample may be carry-over from other donors' samples. Each CDR3 is given with its conserved first and last residue. A D gene is named only where the DNA matches it firmly. Some rows have no size entry. The others give once, few or many, or a class for an expanded clone.

v_call	cdr3_length	d_call	j_call	clone_size	cdr3_nt	cdr3_aa
TRBV7-9	15	.	TRBJ2-3	once	TGTGCCAGCAGGGCCGCCGGACTTACCACAGATACGCAGTATTTT	CASRAAGLTTDTQYF
TRBV5-1	15	.	TRBJ1-2	.	TGCGCCAGCAGGGGGGACTTTTCCTTTAACTATGGCTACACCTTC	CASRGDFSFNYGYTF
TRBV5-4	13	.	TRBJ2-1	.	TGTGCCAGCAGCCTGCAGGAATACAATGAGCAGTTCTTC	CASSLQEYNEQFF
TRBV7-9	16	.	TRBJ1-3	.	TGTGCCAGCAGCTCCGGGACGTACTACTCTGGAAACACCATATATTTT	CASSSGTYYSGNTIYF
TRBV28	16	TRBD1	TRBJ1-4	.	TGTGCCAGCAGCTCCGGACAGGGGGGAGCTAATGAAAAACTGTTTTTT	CASSSGQGGANEKLFF
TRBV14	15	.	TRBJ2-3	.	TGTGCCAGCAGCCAAGTTTCCGTCTCCGCAGATACGCAGTATTTT	CASSQVSVSADTQYF
TRBV5-1	16	TRBD1	TRBJ2-2	once	TGCGCCAGCAGCTTGAACAGGGGGCCGGACACCGGGGAGCTGTTTTTT	CASSLNRGPDTGELFF
TRBV27	16	TRBD1	TRBJ2-1	.	TGTGCCAGCAGACCGGGACAGGCCAGCTCCTACAATGAGCAGTTCTTC	CASRPGQASSYNEQFF
TRBV9	16	TRBD2	TRBJ2-1	.	TGTGCCAGCAGCGCAGAGGGCGGGAGGCGAGGTGATGAGCAGTTCTTC	CASSAEGGRRGDEQFF
TRBV10-3	15	.	TRBJ2-5	.	TGTGCCATCAGGGGGAATGAAGGATGGGAAGAGACCCAGTACTTC	CAIRGNEGWEETQYF
TRBV7-9	12	.	TRBJ1-1	.	TGTGCCAGCAGCTCGAGCCGGGATTTGGCTTTCTTT	CASSSSRDLAFF
TRBV14	14	TRBD2	TRBJ2-7	.	TGTGCCAGCAGCCCTGGGGCGGGGGCCTACGAGCAGTACTTC	CASSPGAGAYEQYF
TRBV7-9	12	.	TRBJ2-3	once	TGTGCCAGCACCTCGTTAACAGATACGCAGTATTTT	CASTSLTDTQYF
TRBV6-8	19	.	TRBJ1-5	.	TGTGCCCTGTCCACGACAGGCTCGTATTCTGCGGATAGCAATCAGCCCCAGCATTTT	CALSTTGSYSADSNQPQHF